This record concerns one T cell receptor (beta chain) sequence. Its antigen remains undetermined. Per-nucleotide qualities are absent, and no much larger clonotype sits a single base away. This sample stems from a study of blood T cell repertoires in COVID-19 (dated by TCRdb to 2018 to 2020). Looking at the study overall: Collaborator samples came from the United States, Italy and Spain and covered acute and convalescent phases of COVID-19. The prospective study material was composed of cDNA or gDNA derived from T cells, B-cell-depleted T cells, or PBMCs. The samples were drawn from the first 160 participants of the ongoing ImmuneRACE study and from 1,200 or so subjects provided by 6 global collaborators. The repertoires were made available in a free public database intended to serve as a resource for research on the immune response to SARS-CoV-2. A de-identified subject ID, COVID-19 status, age in years and sex were almost always included in the sample metadata. HLA class I and class II types, where available, came from metadata supplied by the sample provider rather than from assay-based typing. Subjects who had been exposed to COVID-19, were actively infected with it, or had recovered from it provided the deeply sampled blood TCRbeta repertoires that made up the dataset. Paper-wide results and their limitations: How much clinical and demographic metadata was included differed by source and by participant, and the metadata was provided uncurated.

A second Seattle source provided samples from volunteer blood donors who had recovered from COVID-19. The collaborating institutions used their own protocols to collect whole blood in K2EDTA tubes. For TCRbeta analysis, collaborators shipped samples as frozen whole blood, isolated PBMCs, or DNA extracted from either of those sample types. TCRbeta CDR3 regions were amplified from genomic DNA by means of the immunoSEQ Assay, a bias-controlled multiplex PCR. As for the authors' bioinformatics: Nucleated cell counts per sample were estimated from amplification of reference gene primers within the assay. Sequence reads were collapsed and filtered to measure the absolute abundance of every unique TCRbeta CDR3 rearrangement. For each sample, productive Simpson clonality was calculated as the square root of Simpson's diversity index over productive rearrangements. TCRdb limited this immuneACCESS table to in-frame rearrangements with V and J called. A share of clones is missing; checked studies link under half to unresolved V genes, and the rest is unexplained. V, J and clone size derive from that table, while D and trimming were established from the DNA sequence. In all, the sample holds 150,000 or so clones, and roughly 86% of those were seen once. The top ten hold roughly 7.7% of the sample.

Based on the germline V gene (reference sequence), the CDR1 and CDR2 sequences are MNHEY and SMNVEV. Trimmed from V: 4 bases; trimmed from J: 5 bases; junction bases lacking a gene match: 7. From the cysteine up to the phenylalanine, the CDR3 has a length of 14 residues. Of the read, only the CDR3 DNA is kept; its 42 bases are in frame from base 1. The receptor comes from a middle-aged man who had recovered from COVID-19. The chain joins TRBV27 to TRBJ1-2, with TRBD1 matching 7 junction bases. The specimen sequenced was peripheral blood. The nucleotide sequence reads as follows: TGTGCCAGCAGTTCATATGGGACAGAATATGGCTACACCTTC. It codes for CASSSYGTEYGYTF.